Presented here are 16 T cell receptor beta chains from one specimen sequenced in a study of CD8 T cells in Susac syndrome. With random hexamers, about 0.5 to 1 ug RNA was reverse transcribed. TCRdb independently ran MiXCR on the immunoSEQ multiplex PCR reads; one entry per CDR3 protein. Altogether about 120,000 distinct CDR3 sequences are present, about 93% being singletons, with the ten largest covering roughly 0.098%. Sequencing was carried out using CD4+ T cells from PBMCs. These TCRs come from a human donor in good health.

This chain uses TRBV7-3 with TRBJ2-1; TRBD1 might be the D (5 bases). The CDR3 sequence is 13 residues long. The germline gives CDR1 SGHTA, CDR2 FQGTGA. Trimming took off 2 bases at V and 6 bases at J, with 8 bases between the two ends. CDR3 amino acids: CASSLQGFNEQFF. In DNA form, the CDR3 reads TGTGCCAGCAGCTTACAGGGTTTCAATGAGCAGTTCTTC.

This chain uses TRBV9 with TRBJ2-3; no firm D call. This CDR3 is 17 amino acids long. V was trimmed by 0 bases and J by 0 bases, leaving 14 bases between them. Germline CDR1 reads SGDLS; CDR2 reads YYNGEE. The CDR3, as DNA: TGTGCCAGCAGCGTAGGCGGCGGCATGGCTAGCACAGATACGCAGTATTTT. This codes for CASSVGGGMASTDTQYF.

The CDR3 sequence is CATSEFSTGELFF. CDR3 sequence (DNA): TGTGCCACCAGTGAATTCAGCACCGGGGAGCTGTTTTTT. This chain joins TRBV24-1 and TRBJ2-2; D gene unclear. The germline V gene encodes CDR1 KGHDR and CDR2 SFDVKD. V was trimmed by 4 bases and J by 4 bases, leaving 6 bases between them. This CDR3 spans 13 amino acids.

CDR3 DNA: TGTGCCAGCAGCTTGGGATCGATATCTAATTCCGGCGAGCAGTACTTC. Protein sequence: CASSLGSISNSGEQYF. The chain has TRBV5-4 and TRBJ2-7; no firm D call. In germline, CDR1 is SGHNT, CDR2 YYREEE (reference sequence). The germline V and J ends were trimmed by 0 bases and 6 bases, with 19 bases remaining between them. This CDR3 contains 16 residues.

The chain combines TRBV5-6 with TRBJ2-6; the D gene is possibly TRBD2 (6 bases). The CDR3 runs to 16 residues. Per germline, CDR1 SGHDT and CDR2 YYEEEE. V lost 4 bases, J lost 1 base, and 12 bases lay in between. In DNA form, the CDR3 reads TGTGCCAGCAGCCCAATGGGGGGATCTGGGGCCAACGTCCTGACTTTC. It translates to CASSPMGGSGANVLTF.

The CDR3 coding sequence is TGCGCCAGCAGCCAAGGGGCAAATGAGCAGTTCTTC. Translated, it gives CASSQGANEQFF. This chain links TRBV4-1 with TRBJ2-1; D uncertain. This CDR3 comprises 12 residues. CDR1 is MGHRA, CDR2 YSYEKL, per germline. Between the trimmed V and J ends, which lost 1 base and 7 bases, there was a span of 5 bases.

The chain combines TRBV9 with TRBJ2-5; the D gene is possibly TRBD2 (6 bases). Germline CDR1 reads SGDLS; CDR2 reads YYNGEE. Trimming stripped 0 bases from V and 9 bases from J, with 15 bases between. The CDR3 length is 14 residues. The CDR3 DNA reads TGTGCCAGCAGCGTAGCGGGAGTAGTGGAGGCCCAGTACTTC. Amino acids: CASSVAGVVEAQYF.

This sequence joins TRBV12-3 or TRBV12-4 and TRBJ2-2; 9 bases agree with TRBD1. V trimming: 6 bases; J trimming: 5 bases; junction bases outside the gene matches: 4. This CDR3 spans 14 amino acids. In DNA, the CDR3 is TGTGCCAGCAGCACAGGGGGCGCGACCGGGGAGCTGTTTTTT. This sequence encodes CASSTGGATGELFF.

The J gene is TRBJ2-5, the V gene TRBV27; weak D call: TRBD1 (6 bases). Trimming stripped 1 base from V and 5 bases from J, with 11 bases between. The length of the CDR3 is 14 residues. Germline lookup yields CDR1 MNHEY and CDR2 SMNVEV (reference sequence). The CDR3 nucleotides are TGTGCCAGCAGTTTATGGGGGCGACGGGAGACCCAGTACTTC. It specifies CASSLWGRRETQYF.

The V gene is TRBV9, the J gene TRBJ2-7, with TRBD1 as a possible D gene (7 bases). This CDR3 region has 15 residues. V lost 3 bases and J 6 bases, leaving 19 bases between the germline ends. CDR1 and CDR2 from the germline V gene are SGDLS and YYNGEE. DNA for the CDR3: TGTGCCAGCAGCGAGGGGGCCGGGAGCCGTCTCGAGCAGTACTTC. It translates to CASSEGAGSRLEQYF.

This clonotype was seen only once. The gene calls are TRBV2 and TRBJ2-2; 9 bases are shared with TRBD2. This CDR3 region has 14 residues. Germline values: CDR1 SNHLY, CDR2 FYNNEI. V lost 11 bases and J lost 0; bases outside the gene matches: 4. This CDR3 is CAAGGLPNTGELFF. The CDR3 region has the DNA TGTGCCGCGGGAGGGCTACCGAACACCGGGGAGCTGTTTTTT.

The chain joins TRBV20-1 to TRBJ1-3; unclear D gene. Per the germline V gene, CDR1 is DFQATT and CDR2 is SNEGSKA (reference sequence). The V end was cut by 3 bases, the J end by 1 base, with 10 bases between. The CDR3 length is 14 residues. In nucleotides, the CDR3 is TGCAGTGCTAGTAGAGGAGGTTCTGGAAACACCATATATTTT. It specifies CSASRGGSGNTIYF.

The rearrangement links TRBV5-1 to TRBJ2-1, with TRBD1 identical over 7 bases. The germline gives CDR1 SGHRS, CDR2 YFSETQ. The V segment lost 0 bases and the J segment 9 bases; nucleotides outside the gene matches: 6. The CDR3 runs to 14 residues. The CDR3 sequence is CASSLATGDSEQFF. CDR3 in DNA: TGCGCCAGCAGCTTGGCCACAGGGGATAGTGAGCAGTTCTTC.

This chain connects TRBV7-9 to TRBJ1-2, with TRBD1 as a possible D gene (6 bases). In germline, CDR1 is SEHNR, CDR2 FQNEAQ (reference sequence). This CDR3 is built from 14 residues. V dropped 1 base and J dropped 3 bases, with 9 bases sitting between them. CDR3 nucleotides: TGTGCCAGCAGCTTAGGGAGGACAGACTATGGCTACACCTTC. It translates to CASSLGRTDYGYTF. The entire variable domain, with the rest obtained from reference TRBV7-9 and TRBJ1-2, is as follows: DTGVSQNPRHKITKRGQNVTFRCDPISEHNRLYWYRQTLGQGPEFLTYFQNEAQLEKSRLLSDRFSAERPKGSFSTLEIQRTEQGDSAMYLCASSLGRTDYGYTFGSGTRLTVV.

The gene calls are TRBV3-1 and TRBJ2-5; 8 bases fit TRBD2. V shed 1 base and J 5 bases; nucleotides not matched to a gene: 9. CDR3 length: 16 amino acids. Germline values: CDR1 LGHDT, CDR2 YNNKEL (reference sequence). CDR3 sequence reads: CASSQGAGLGGETQYF. In DNA, the CDR3 is TGTGCCAGCAGCCAAGGGGCGGGACTAGGAGGCGAGACCCAGTACTTC.

This chain uses TRBV2 with TRBJ2-3, with 7 bases fitting TRBD2. CDR3 length: 14 amino acids. J lost 0 bases, V lost 11 bases, and 8 bases had no gene match. Germline V lookup: CDR1 SNHLY, CDR2 FYNNEI. In DNA, the CDR3 is TGTGCCGGGCGACTAGCATCGAGCACAGATACGCAGTATTTT. Translating it yields CAGRLASSTDTQYF.